The entry that follows covers one TCR beta chain sequence. The target of this receptor is not known. Qualities for individual bases were not recorded, and no much larger clone is one base off. This sample is drawn from a study of technical replicates of blood from a handful of donors (dated by TCRdb to the late 2010s). The germline V gene provides CDR1 MGHRA and CDR2 YSYEKL. Reading from cysteine to phenylalanine, the CDR3 counts 14 amino acids. Of all the DNA, just the CDR3 is kept, 42 bases in frame from base 1. V and J lose 0 bases and 4 bases, and a span of 9 bases separates them. Preparation of the library involved the immunoSEQ multiplex PCR assay. TCRdb re-hosts the immuneACCESS table, in-frame sequences only. Its copies lack some clones; in the studies checked, an unresolved V gene accounts for under half of them, and the cause for the rest is not known. The sample contains around 80,000 clones, roughly 98% of them found a single time. The ten biggest clones cover approximately 0.14% of the sample.

The chain links TRBV4-1 with TRBJ2-5; the D segment could be TRBD2, given 5 matching bases. This TCR derives from a human donor in good health. The sample was T cells isolated from PBMCs. The DNA reads TGCGCCAGCAGCCAAGAGCCCGGGGTAGAGACCCAGTACTTC. It codes for CASSQEPGVETQYF.